The source of this T cell receptor (beta chain) is a study of blood T cell repertoires in COVID-19. Study summary: Sites in the United States, Italy and Spain provided acute and convalescent COVID-19 samples. T cells, B-cell-depleted T cells, or PBMCs provided the cDNA or gDNA that served as material.

This CDR3 contains 13 residues. Germline assignment: CDR1 MNHNS and CDR2 SASEGT. V lost 2 bases to trimming and J lost 10 bases, with 12 bases between them. Per the original methods: From reference gene primer amplification, estimates of nucleated cell counts were derived. The assay was immunoSEQ multiplex PCR, and TCRdb's table has in-frame clones only and misses some. V, J and clone size reflect that table, while D and trimming were determined from the DNA. Here the sample spans about 240,000 clones, 88% being singletons. The chain has TRBV6-1 and TRBJ2-1, with D tentatively TRBD2 (6 bases). Input material: peripheral blood. The TCR was taken from a woman in her 30s with acute or convalescent COVID-19. DNA for the CDR3: TGTGCCAGCAGTGAATTGGGGGGAACCGAGCAGTTCTTC. Its translation is CASSELGGTEQFF.